This TCR beta chain emerged from a study of shared clonotypes between healthy human individuals. TCRdb keeps only in-frame clones here, not all; method: immunoSEQ multiplex PCR. The sample lists over a million clones, roughly 96% occurring once. This CDR3 contains 13 residues. Germline V gene lookup returns CDR1 SGHDT and CDR2 YYEEEE. V shed 4 bases and J shed 0 bases, with 7 bases lying between them. This chain links TRBV5-6 with TRBJ1-1; D ambiguous. This TCR came from a man aged 25-45 years in good health. Sequenced sample: naive CD4+ T cells sorted from blood. Subset specified: CD45RA+ positively selected. CDR3 sequence reads: CASSKELNTEAFF. The DNA for the CDR3 is TGTGCCAGCAGCAAGGAGTTGAACACTGAAGCTTTCTTT.